Listed below are T cell receptor beta chains from one sample, sequenced in a study of blood T cell repertoires in COVID-19. The protocol was immunoSEQ multiplex PCR, while the TCRdb copy is restricted to in-frame clones and leaves out a portion. Of a few hundred thousand clones listed, about four fifths are singletons. Material for sequencing was peripheral blood. The source is a man younger than 45 who had recovered from COVID-19. Each CDR3 is given without its conserved first and last residue. The order of the fields is J gene, clone size, V gene, CDR3 protein. Size tells how often a clone was seen (once, few, many) or the class of an expanded clone, and some rows leave it out.

J gene: TRBJ2-3; clone size: -; V gene: TRBV6-7; CDR3 protein: ARTRPRGRADTQY
J gene: TRBJ2-7; clone size: -; V gene: TRBV5-5; CDR3 protein: ASSPGYEQY
J gene: TRBJ2-6; clone size: -; V gene: TRBV4-2; CDR3 protein: ASSQDGQKPSGANVLT
J gene: TRBJ1-2; clone size: -; V gene: TRBV2; CDR3 protein: ASSDRGYGYT
J gene: TRBJ1-1; clone size: -; V gene: TRBV24-1; CDR3 protein: ATSDFDRGRLGPNTEAF
J gene: TRBJ1-1; clone size: -; V gene: TRBV6-5; CDR3 protein: ASRPRGQGDTEAF
J gene: TRBJ2-7; clone size: -; V gene: TRBV11-2; CDR3 protein: ASSRLVGSYEQY
J gene: TRBJ2-2; clone size: -; V gene: TRBV2; CDR3 protein: ASSAQGGELF
J gene: TRBJ1-5; clone size: -; V gene: TRBV27; CDR3 protein: ASSEGELQPQH
J gene: TRBJ2-7; clone size: -; V gene: TRBV12-3/TRBV12-4; CDR3 protein: ASMRDSSREQY
J gene: TRBJ2-1; clone size: -; V gene: TRBV2; CDR3 protein: ASTGTVLYNEQF
J gene: TRBJ2-3; clone size: -; V gene: TRBV5-4; CDR3 protein: ASRWGQTTTDTQY
J gene: TRBJ2-7; clone size: -; V gene: TRBV10-1; CDR3 protein: ARGGLSYEQY
J gene: TRBJ1-4; clone size: -; V gene: TRBV2; CDR3 protein: ARRTVENEKLF
J gene: TRBJ1-1; clone size: once; V gene: TRBV6-5; CDR3 protein: ASRVTGVNTEAF
J gene: TRBJ1-6; clone size: few; V gene: TRBV6-5; CDR3 protein: ASGDRGASPLH
J gene: TRBJ2-1; clone size: -; V gene: TRBV4-2; CDR3 protein: ASSQDMRTATYNEQF
J gene: TRBJ2-3; clone size: -; V gene: TRBV4-2; CDR3 protein: ASSTSSVDTQY
J gene: TRBJ1-2; clone size: -; V gene: TRBV19; CDR3 protein: ASNFGGIGGYT
J gene: TRBJ2-5; clone size: -; V gene: TRBV19; CDR3 protein: ASSMETSGAQETQY
J gene: TRBJ1-2; clone size: -; V gene: TRBV5-6; CDR3 protein: ASSLAFTTHYGYT
J gene: TRBJ2-1; clone size: -; V gene: TRBV2; CDR3 protein: ARESGGGYNEQF
J gene: TRBJ2-7; clone size: -; V gene: TRBV5-1; CDR3 protein: ASSYGQGANEQY
J gene: TRBJ2-1; clone size: -; V gene: TRBV5-4; CDR3 protein: ASSFRGEAYNEQF
J gene: TRBJ2-5; clone size: -; V gene: TRBV3-1/TRBV3-2; CDR3 protein: ASSQGSGGETQY
J gene: TRBJ2-5; clone size: -; V gene: TRBV7-8; CDR3 protein: ASSLARRGQKDQY
J gene: TRBJ2-2; clone size: -; V gene: TRBV4-1; CDR3 protein: ASSRGQWDTGELF
J gene: TRBJ2-5; clone size: -; V gene: TRBV7-6; CDR3 protein: ASSLLASETQY
J gene: TRBJ2-5; clone size: -; V gene: TRBV2; CDR3 protein: ASMVLTGGETQY
J gene: TRBJ1-2; clone size: -; V gene: TRBV18; CDR3 protein: ASSLDRGYGYT
J gene: TRBJ1-1; clone size: -; V gene: TRBV7-2; CDR3 protein: ASSLPGQGTEAF
J gene: TRBJ2-7; clone size: once; V gene: TRBV5-4; CDR3 protein: ASSSGLAGGRPYEQY
J gene: TRBJ2-5; clone size: once; V gene: TRBV7-8; CDR3 protein: ASSLGTSGGSQGTQY
J gene: TRBJ1-1; clone size: -; V gene: TRBV3-1/TRBV3-2; CDR3 protein: ASSRGRVAF
J gene: TRBJ2-1; clone size: -; V gene: TRBV18; CDR3 protein: ASSPVWGGGSSYNEQF
J gene: TRBJ2-7; clone size: -; V gene: TRBV11-2; CDR3 protein: ASSLDSRGVLY
J gene: TRBJ2-1; clone size: once; V gene: TRBV11-2; CDR3 protein: ASSLAPGKNNEQF
J gene: TRBJ1-2; clone size: -; V gene: TRBV13; CDR3 protein: ASSPRQGPGYT
J gene: TRBJ2-1; clone size: -; V gene: TRBV6-5; CDR3 protein: ASSLAGGVNEQF
J gene: TRBJ2-2; clone size: -; V gene: TRBV2; CDR3 protein: AGTGVVAGELF
J gene: TRBJ2-1; clone size: -; V gene: TRBV4-2; CDR3 protein: ASSQDQLRTETYNEQF
J gene: TRBJ2-1; clone size: -; V gene: TRBV5-8; CDR3 protein: ASSLGEAAYNEQF
J gene: TRBJ2-5; clone size: -; V gene: TRBV5-1; CDR3 protein: ASSPTPGLAGGPRQETQY
J gene: TRBJ1-2; clone size: -; V gene: TRBV6-2/TRBV6-3; CDR3 protein: ASSRTGYGYT
J gene: TRBJ1-2; clone size: few; V gene: TRBV6-5; CDR3 protein: ASNDPYGGYT
J gene: TRBJ1-1; clone size: few; V gene: TRBV5-8; CDR3 protein: ASSFGLRRTEAF
J gene: TRBJ1-3; clone size: -; V gene: TRBV10-3; CDR3 protein: ASRTGTGNTIY
J gene: TRBJ1-1; clone size: -; V gene: TRBV7-2; CDR3 protein: ASSPQGSNTEAF
J gene: TRBJ1-2; clone size: -; V gene: TRBV28; CDR3 protein: ASSAIGTGGVYGYT
J gene: TRBJ2-2; clone size: -; V gene: TRBV7-6; CDR3 protein: ASSLARQGGRAGELF
J gene: TRBJ1-1; clone size: -; V gene: TRBV6-5; CDR3 protein: ASSYSIGGVTEAF
J gene: TRBJ2-5; clone size: few; V gene: TRBV9; CDR3 protein: ASSLYPTGLGETQY
J gene: TRBJ2-3; clone size: -; V gene: TRBV6-5; CDR3 protein: ASSSTGADTQY
J gene: TRBJ2-2; clone size: -; V gene: TRBV25-1; CDR3 protein: ASRNSNTGELF